This T cell receptor beta chain derives from a study of tumor-infiltrating lymphocytes in oesophageal squamous cell carcinoma (TCRdb year 2016). Receptor libraries were prepared by PCR. The instrument given in TCRdb is Illumina HiSeq 2000. TCRdb cleaned the public reads at Q25 with fastp, built clones with MiXCR and kept in-frame beta chains. Identical CDR3 proteins give one entry, which carries the most common genes and DNA. This sample is represented by 10,000 to 15,000 distinct CDR3 sequences; approximately 47% of them were singletons. The top ten clones comprise around 13% of the sample. V and J lose 5 bases and 4 bases, and a span of 24 bases separates them. CDR1 and CDR2, per the germline V gene (reference sequence), are MNHEY and SMNVEV. From the cysteine up to the phenylalanine, the CDR3 has a length of 18 residues. CDR3 DNA only is kept here, 54 bases in frame from base 1. This clonotype has more than one count but fewer than ten. Its antigen remains unidentified. Base qualities are missing; no much larger clone stands one base away.

Specimen: normal esophageal tissue next to the tumor. The TCR was taken from a male donor with esophageal squamous cell carcinoma. In this chain, TRBV27 is recombined with TRBJ1-5, and perhaps TRBD1 as D gene, on 5 matching bases. The CDR3 region reads CASSAGRGGSGRNQPQHF. The DNA sequence is as follows: TGTGCCAGCAGTGCGGGGAGGGGTGGATCGGGTCGGAATCAGCCCCAGCATTTT.